This T cell receptor (beta chain) was identified in a study of OX40 agonist ivuxolimab in advanced cancers. Background on the whole study: Ivuxolimab was an agonistic, fully human IgG2 monoclonal antibody directed against OX40 (CD134), a costimulatory receptor. Intravenous ivuxolimab was administered to patients every 2 weeks at six dose levels: 0.01, 0.1, 0.3, 1.5, 3 and 10 mg/kg. Among the roughly 52 dose-escalation patients, about 19 had hepatocellular carcinoma, approximately 15 melanoma, 9 renal cell carcinoma and 9 head and neck cancer. A male proportion of roughly 80% and a mean age of about 60 years, ranging from about 20 to 85, were recorded for the dose-escalation cohort. Prior anti-PD-1, anti-PD-L1 or anti-CTLA-4 therapy was permitted, and 30% to 50% of dose-escalation patients had received checkpoint inhibitors. Three dose-escalation patients achieved partial responses, one with hepatocellular carcinoma and two with cutaneous melanoma. Peripheral TCRbeta sequencing aimed to test whether ivuxolimab altered TCR sequence diversity and caused clonal T-cell expansion. The paper describes the monotherapy dose-escalation part (N of about 52 patients) of the phase I trial of ivuxolimab.

Genomic DNA was extracted from sorted cells for sequencing of the TCRbeta CDR3 region. TCRbeta CDR3 regions were sequenced using the immunoSEQ Assay. TCRdb took this table from immuneACCESS and kept in-frame rearrangements with V and J called. Such tables lack part of the clones; where checked against another copy, unresolved V genes explain under half of the gap, and the rest is unexplained. This sample is represented by approximately 130,000 clones; 90% of them were singletons. The ten largest clones take up 0.85% to 1.4% of the sample. The trial excluded patients who had a history of autoimmune disease or were on systemic immunosuppression. Peripheral blood for TCR sequencing was collected from all dose cohorts at baseline, on cycle 4 day 1, and on cycle 7 day 1. The samples were drawn from a first-in-human, open-label, multicenter phase I dose-escalation trial of ivuxolimab. Adults with locally advanced or metastatic melanoma, renal cell carcinoma, hepatocellular carcinoma or head and neck squamous cell carcinoma were enrolled in the trial. Before TCR sequencing, CD4+ T cells and CD8+ T cells from peripheral blood were sorted into separate populations.

A note on this clone: Its antigen is unknown. Qualities for individual bases were not recorded, and no much larger clone is one base off.

Results the study describes overall, beyond this receptor: After ivuxolimab, CD8+ T cells had more expanded clones than CD4+ T cells on average. The antigen specificity of the clonally expanded peripheral T cells was not determined. In the 0.1-3.0 mg/kg groups, partial responders were among the patients with the lowest normalized peripheral clonal expansion, particularly in CD8+ T cells. At doses from 0.1 to 3.0 mg/kg, clonal expansion was seen in both CD4+ and CD8+ blood T cells between baseline and week 6. Low levels of normalized T-cell clonal expansion were also seen in some patients who did not respond.

The source of this sequence is an adult with an advanced solid tumor such as melanoma, head and neck, liver or kidney cancer. The specimen was CD4+ or CD8+ T cells sorted from blood, collected in a trial of the OX40 agonist ivuxolimab.

The DNA sequence is TGTGCCAGCTCACCACCGGAATACAAGGAGACCCAGTACTTC. Its translation is CASSPPEYKETQYF. The rearranged segments are TRBV18 and TRBJ2-5; the D gene identity is not certain. CDR3 length: 14 amino acids, cysteine to phenylalanine. Just CDR3 DNA is preserved here, 42 bases in frame from base 1. As encoded in the germline V gene, CDR1 is KGHSH while CDR2 is LQKENI. V was cut back by 0 bases and J by 5 bases, leaving a gap of 10 bases between them.